This T cell receptor beta chain originates from a study of cytomegalovirus exposure and HLA in healthy donors. For the study at large: Among fewer than 500 genotyped donors, 65% to 90% fell in the Caucasian-associated ancestry cluster. The study's findings and limits: Most TCR beta V segments were productive about 87% or about 30% of the time in an earlier analysis. HLA restriction was apparent for most CMV-associated TCR beta chains in a later analysis.

Amplification used 60 Vbeta primers and 13 Jbeta primers. Repertoires were generated with immunoSEQ multiplex PCR, while TCRdb's copy carries only in-frame clones and drops some. The sample lists approximately 140,000 clones, roughly 80% occurring once. This clone was counted once. What it recognizes is unknown. Germline CDR1 is SQVTM and CDR2 is ANQGSEA. The CDR3 length is 12 residues. V shed 5 bases and J shed 8 bases, with 15 bases lying between them. The sample was PBMCs. The rearrangement uses TRBV29-1 and TRBJ1-1, with D possibly being TRBD1 (6 bases). This clonotype was obtained from a middle-aged man in good health and CMV-seropositive. The CDR3 DNA reads TGCAGCGTTAACAGGGAGAAGGCAGAAGCTTTCTTT. Protein: CSVNREKAEAFF. Combining the CDR3 with reference TRBV29-1 and TRBJ1-1 gives the whole variable domain SAVISQKPSRDICQRGTSLTIQCQVDSQVTMMFWYRQQPGQSLTLIATANQGSEATYESGFVIDKFPISRPNLTFSTLTVSNMSPEDSSIYLCSVNREKAEAFFGQGTRLTVV.